This T cell receptor (beta chain) stems from a study of T cells in Graves' hyperthyroidism and ophthalmopathy. Study results and limitations: For ophthalmopathy, model prediction preceded onset by a median about 6 months.

This CDR3 is 16 amino acids long. The J segment lost 0 bases and the V segment lost 3 bases, leaving 5 bases of the junction unmatched. The germline gives CDR1 DFQATT, CDR2 SNEGSKA (reference sequence). To note about this clonotype: What it binds is not known.

Active moderate-to-severe ophthalmopathy, Clinical Activity Score at least 3, NOSPECS at least 4, under 3 months' duration. The investigators amplified TCR beta CDR3 regions from RNA transcripts. The HTBI set primed first-round TCR CDR3 RT-PCR. One entry per CDR3 protein results from TCRdb running MiXCR on the multiplex PCR reads. There are around 600,000 distinct CDR3 sequences in the sample; 12% to 15% occur only once, and around 7% lies in the top ten. The receptor was isolated from a woman between 18 and 30 years old with Graves' ophthalmopathy. The sample comprised blood. This chain connects TRBV20-1 to TRBJ2-1; the match to TRBD2 covers 10 bases. The chain's CDR3 is CSASDPSGSSYNEQFF. The CDR3, as DNA: TGCAGTGCTAGCGACCCTAGCGGGAGCTCCTACAATGAGCAGTTCTTC.